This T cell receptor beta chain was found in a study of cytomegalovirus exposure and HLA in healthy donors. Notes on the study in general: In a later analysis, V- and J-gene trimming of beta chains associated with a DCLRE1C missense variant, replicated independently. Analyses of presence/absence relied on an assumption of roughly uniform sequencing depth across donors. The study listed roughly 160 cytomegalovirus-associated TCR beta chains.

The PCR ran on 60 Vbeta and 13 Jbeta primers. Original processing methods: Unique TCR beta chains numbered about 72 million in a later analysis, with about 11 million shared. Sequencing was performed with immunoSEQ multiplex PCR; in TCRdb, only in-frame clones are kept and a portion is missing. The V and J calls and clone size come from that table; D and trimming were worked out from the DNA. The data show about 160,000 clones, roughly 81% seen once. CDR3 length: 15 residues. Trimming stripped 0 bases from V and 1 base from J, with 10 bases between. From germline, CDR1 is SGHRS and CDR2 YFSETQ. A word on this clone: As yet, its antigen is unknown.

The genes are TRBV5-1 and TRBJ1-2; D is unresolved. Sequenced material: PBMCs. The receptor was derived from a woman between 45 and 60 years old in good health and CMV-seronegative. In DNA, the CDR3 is TGCGCCAGCAGCTTGGCCGCAGACATTAACTATGGCTACACCTTC. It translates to CASSLAADINYGYTF.